Each of the 28 T cell receptor beta chains below was sequenced from the same sample in a study of blood T cell repertoires in COVID-19. Assay used: immunoSEQ multiplex PCR; TCRdb lists only in-frame clones, some missing. The sample holds 90,000 to 110,000 clones, 81% seen once. The material sequenced was peripheral blood. Receptor source: an elderly man with acute or convalescent COVID-19.

The chain is built from TRBV28 and TRBJ2-1; no reliable D call. Germline V lookup: CDR1 MDHEN, CDR2 SYDVKM. The germline V and J ends were trimmed by 6 bases and 5 bases, with 8 bases remaining between them. This CDR3 is 12 amino acids long. CDR3 nucleotide sequence: TGTGCCAGCAGGCTAAGCCACAATGAGCAGTTCTTC. This codes for CASRLSHNEQFF.

This chain uses TRBV7-2 with TRBJ2-2; 9 bases are shared with TRBD1. Trimming took 3 bases from V and 7 from J; bases not matched to a gene: 9. Germline V gene data show CDR1 as SGHTA and CDR2 as FQGNSA. The CDR3 runs to 16 residues. Here the CDR3 DNA reads TGTGCCAGCAGCTTCCGGACAGGGGTAATGAGCGGGGAGCTGTTTTTT. It yields the protein CASSFRTGVMSGELFF. The full variable domain, in which reference TRBV7-2 and TRBJ2-2 provide the parts outside the CDR3, is GAGVSQSPSNKVTEKGKDVELRCDPISGHTALYWYRQSLGQGLEFLIYFQGNSAPDKSGLPSDRFSAERTGGSVSTLTIQRTQQEDSAVYLCASSFRTGVMSGELFFGEGSRLTVL.

V usage is TRBV4-1 and J usage is TRBJ1-1, with 7 bases aligning to TRBD1. The germline gives CDR1 MGHRA, CDR2 YSYEKL. The CDR3 extends over 14 amino acids. Trimming took 4 bases from V and 1 from J; bases not matched to a gene: 3. The CDR3 DNA follows: TGCGCCAGCAGCCGGTACAGGGGGAACACTGAAGCTTTCTTT. Its translation is CASSRYRGNTEAFF.

The rearrangement joins TRBV28 to TRBJ2-2, with D possibly TRBD1 on 5 matching bases. The CDR3 consists of 15 residues. Germline values: CDR1 MDHEN, CDR2 SYDVKM. CDR3 loop: CAIRKSGINTGELFF. DNA for the CDR3: TGTGCAATTAGGAAATCAGGGATAAACACCGGGGAGCTGTTTTTT.

The chain couples TRBV30 to TRBJ1-6; D possibly corresponds to TRBD1 (6 bases). This CDR3 contains 13 residues. V was cut by 1 base and J by 7 bases, with 8 bases left in between. The germline V gene encodes CDR1 GTSNPN and CDR2 SVGIG (reference sequence). CDR3 amino acids: CAWSEQGNSPLHF. The CDR3, as DNA: TGTGCCTGGAGTGAGCAGGGGAATTCACCCCTCCACTTT.

The V call is TRBV19, the J call TRBJ2-1; the match to TRBD2 covers 13 bases. The junction had 14 bases not matched to a gene; V was cut back by 6 bases and J by 0 bases. This CDR3 has 20 amino acids. The V gene's germline CDR1 is LNHDA and CDR2 SQIVND (reference sequence). CDR3 loop: CASREGLAGPFLSSYNEQFF. In DNA form, the CDR3 reads TGTGCCAGTAGGGAGGGACTAGCGGGACCATTCCTGAGCTCCTACAATGAGCAGTTCTTC.

The CDR3 reads CSASILAGGRTDTQYF. The CDR3 DNA is TGCAGTGCTAGTATACTAGCGGGAGGTCGCACAGATACGCAGTATTTT. This rearrangement joins TRBV20-1 to TRBJ2-3, with TRBD2 matching 12 bases. Germline assignment: CDR1 DFQATT and CDR2 SNEGSKA (reference sequence). The CDR3 is made up of 16 amino acids. V trimming: 3 bases; J trimming: 1 base; junction bases outside the gene matches: 5.

This clone showed up just a few times. This chain's CDR3 is CASRDRGGKGYTF. The CDR3 DNA sequence: TGTGCCAGTAGGGACCGGGGAGGGAAAGGCTACACCTTC. The chain links TRBV19 to TRBJ1-2; D is undetermined. Germline assignment: CDR1 LNHDA and CDR2 SQIVND (reference sequence). V was pared by 6 bases and J by 8 bases, with 16 bases between. The length of the CDR3 is 13 residues.

V is TRBV10-3 and J is TRBJ2-3; possible D gene TRBD2, 5 bases. The V end was cut by 3 bases, the J end by 5 bases, with 6 bases between. Germline-derived CDR1 and CDR2 are ENHRY and SYGVKD. The CDR3 totals 12 residues. The DNA of the CDR3 is TGTGCCATCAGTGACCGGGGAGATACGCAGTATTTT. Its protein is CAISDRGDTQYF.

This clone showed up just once. The rearrangement joins TRBV6-4 to TRBJ2-3; 10 bases are a match to TRBD2. The germline CDR1 and CDR2 sequences are MRHNA and SNTAGT. The CDR3 totals 15 residues. Trimming took 3 bases from V and 6 from J; bases not matched to a gene: 6. In DNA form, the CDR3 reads TGTGCCAGCAGTGAATCTAGCGGGAGTCCGGATACGCAGTATTTT. It codes for CASSESSGSPDTQYF.

The CDR3 region is CASSSRKGAEAFF. CDR3 DNA: TGTGCCAGCAGCTCCAGAAAGGGGGCCGAAGCTTTCTTT. The chain links TRBV11-3 to TRBJ1-1, with 7 bases lining up with TRBD1. V shed 4 bases, J shed 8 bases, and the junction held 7 bases outside the gene matches. The CDR3 spans 13 residues. Germline values: CDR1 SGHNT, CDR2 YENEEA.

This clone occurred a few times. J is TRBJ2-2 and V is TRBV5-4; tentative D call: TRBD1 (8 bases). Germline lookup yields CDR1 SGHNT and CDR2 YYREEE (reference sequence). This CDR3 is 16 amino acids long. Deletions cut 5 bases from V and 0 bases from J, with 14 bases between. In nucleotides, the CDR3 is TGTGCCAGCAGAACAGGGGGGGGAACGAACACCGGGGAGCTGTTTTTT. This encodes CASRTGGGTNTGELFF. Combining the CDR3 with reference TRBV5-4 and TRBJ2-2 gives the whole variable domain ETGVTQSPTHLIKTRGQQVTLRCSSQSGHNTVSWYQQALGQGPQFIFQYYREEENGRGNFPPRFSGLQFPNYSSELNVNALELDDSALYLCASRTGGGTNTGELFFGEGSRLTVL.

A single count supports this clone. The gene calls are TRBV29-1 and TRBJ2-1, with D perhaps matching TRBD1 (5 bases). The germline gives CDR1 SQVTM, CDR2 ANQGSEA. The length of the CDR3 is 16 residues. Trimming took off 0 bases at V and 1 base at J, with 13 bases between the two ends. The CDR3 loop reads CSVEDSRAASYNEQFF. As DNA, the CDR3 is TGCAGCGTTGAAGATTCCAGGGCGGCATCCTACAATGAGCAGTTCTTC.

V is TRBV5-1 and J is TRBJ2-1, with D unclear. This CDR3 is built from 13 residues. Deletions cut 0 bases from V and 8 bases from J, with 9 bases between. Germline V gives CDR1 SGHRS, CDR2 YFSETQ. As DNA, the CDR3 is TGCGCCAGCAGCTTGGCTACAGCCGATGAGCAGTTCTTC. Translation: CASSLATADEQFF. Full variable domain (missing parts from reference TRBV5-1 and TRBJ2-1): KAGVTQTPRYLIKTRGQQVTLSCSPISGHRSVSWYQQTPGQGLQFLFEYFSETQRNKGNFPGRFSGRQFSNSRSEMNVSTLELGDSALYLCASSLATADEQFFGPGTRLTVL.

This sequence joins TRBV5-5 and TRBJ1-5; no clear D gene. The CDR3 is 14 residues long. Germline V gene data show CDR1 as SGHKS and CDR2 as YYEKEE (reference sequence). V was trimmed by 4 bases and J by 6 bases, leaving 14 bases between them. For the CDR3, the DNA is TGTGCCAGCAGCCAATGGACGGGAGGTCAGCCCCAGCATTTT. Translated: CASSQWTGGQPQHF.

Here the CDR3 reads CASSYGQSSYGYTF. The CDR3 DNA reads as TGTGCCAGCAGTTACGGACAGAGTTCCTATGGCTACACCTTC. The chain combines TRBV6-5 with TRBJ1-2; tentatively, D is TRBD1 (6 bases). The CDR3 sequence is 14 residues long. The germline CDR1 and CDR2 sequences are MNHEY and SVGAGI. V lost 2 bases and J lost 4, with 11 bases in between.

V gene TRBV19 combines with J gene TRBJ2-3; the D gene is possibly TRBD2 (7 bases). The CDR3 covers 15 residues. The V and J ends lost 6 bases and 2 bases respectively, with 15 bases between them. Germline CDR1 and CDR2: LNHDA and SQIVND (reference sequence). The CDR3 coding sequence is TGTGCCAGTAGGGGGGGGCAGGGGTTCACAGATACGCAGTATTTT. Amino acid sequence: CASRGGQGFTDTQYF. The full variable domain, its missing parts supplied by reference TRBV19 and TRBJ2-3, is DGGITQSPKYLFRKEGQNVTLSCEQNLNHDAMYWYRQDPGQGLRLIYYSQIVNDFQKGDIAEGYSVSREKKESFPLTVTSAQKNPTAFYLCASRGGQGFTDTQYFGPGTRLTVL.

The genes are TRBV6-5 and TRBJ1-4, with 9 bases identical to TRBD1. Germline V gene lookup returns CDR1 MNHEY and CDR2 SVGAGI. The CDR3 runs 13 residues. V gave up 10 bases and J gave up 8 bases; unmatched junction bases: 8. DNA for the CDR3: TGTGCCATCCGGGACAGGGCTTTCGAAAAACTGTTTTTT. Translating it yields CAIRDRAFEKLFF.

This chain joins TRBV15 and TRBJ1-5; 7 bases are shared with TRBD1. J lost 0 bases, V lost 0 bases, and 2 bases had no gene match. The germline CDR1 and CDR2 sequences are LNHNV and YYDKDF (reference sequence). This CDR3 region has 16 residues. CDR3 region: CATSREGTDSNQPQHF. DNA for the CDR3: TGTGCCACCAGCAGAGAAGGGACAGATAGCAATCAGCCCCAGCATTTT.

The rearrangement uses TRBV7-3 and TRBJ2-1, with 9 bases identical to TRBD2. Germline assignment: CDR1 SGHTA and CDR2 FQGTGA. J lost 0 bases, V lost 5 bases, and 11 bases had no gene match. This CDR3 contains 18 residues. CDR3 nucleotides: TGTGCCAGCAGCCGCACATCCCAGCGGGAGGTCTCCTACAATGAGCAGTTCTTC. Translating it yields CASSRTSQREVSYNEQFF.

V and J are TRBV18 and TRBJ1-1; 9 bases fit TRBD1. V lost 3 bases to trimming and J lost 5 bases; unmatched junction nucleotides: 10. The germline V gene has CDR1 KGHSH and CDR2 LQKENI. The CDR3 spans 16 residues. CDR3 sequence (DNA): TGTGCCAGCTCACCCTGGACAGGGGCCGAATTAACTGAAGCTTTCTTT. Translation gives CASSPWTGAELTEAFF. The full variable domain, completed using reference TRBV18 and TRBJ1-1, is NAGVMQNPRHLVRRRGQEARLRCSPMKGHSHVYWYRQLPEEGLKFMVYLQKENIIDESGMPKERFSAEFPKEGPSILRIQQVVRGDSAAYFCASSPWTGAELTEAFFGQGTRLTVV.

The chain employs TRBV28 and TRBJ2-1, with 11 bases aligning to TRBD2. CDR1 and CDR2 from the germline V gene are MDHEN and SYDVKM. The junction had 11 bases not matched to a gene; V was cut back by 6 bases and J by 1 base. The CDR3 is 18 amino acids. CDR3 bases: TGTGCCAGCAGGTCTCCTAATCTAGCGGGAGGTTCCTACAATGAGCAGTTCTTC. Protein sequence: CASRSPNLAGGSYNEQFF.

Only one count was recorded for this clone. The V and J genes are TRBV30 and TRBJ2-5; TRBD2 agrees at 12 bases. Germline CDR1 GTSNPN, CDR2 SVGIG (reference sequence). The CDR3 is made up of 15 amino acids. V shed 3 bases, J shed 2 bases, and the junction held 4 bases outside the gene matches. The CDR3 protein is CAWSTGLAGQETQYF. DNA of the CDR3: TGTGCCTGGAGCACCGGACTAGCGGGGCAAGAGACCCAGTACTTC.

The chain recombines TRBV7-2 with TRBJ1-5; no clear D. CDR3 length: 14 residues. Germline CDR1 and CDR2: SGHTA and FQGNSA. V lost 5 bases and J 0 bases, leaving 8 bases between the germline ends. This CDR3 is CASSIVNSNQPQHF. The CDR3 bases are TGTGCCAGCAGCATTGTCAATAGCAATCAGCCCCAGCATTTT.

The chain recombines TRBV7-2 with TRBJ1-1; D might be TRBD1 (6 bases). Germline CDR1 SGHTA, CDR2 FQGNSA. V lost 3 bases and J 4 bases, leaving 12 bases between the germline ends. The CDR3 runs to 14 residues. The CDR3 nucleotides read TGTGCCAGCAGCTTCGAGGGGGGGATCACTGAAGCTTTCTTT. Its translation: CASSFEGGITEAFF. Full variable domain (rest looked up from reference TRBV7-2 and TRBJ1-1): GAGVSQSPSNKVTEKGKDVELRCDPISGHTALYWYRQSLGQGLEFLIYFQGNSAPDKSGLPSDRFSAERTGGSVSTLTIQRTQQEDSAVYLCASSFEGGITEAFFGQGTRLTVV.

The V call is TRBV29-1, the J call TRBJ2-7, with D possibly matching TRBD2 (5 bases). There are 13 residues in the CDR3. Germline CDR1 and CDR2: SQVTM and ANQGSEA. Trimming pared 5 bases from V and 1 base from J, leaving 12 bases between. CDR3: CSVLDGGSYEQYF. CDR3 coding DNA: TGCAGCGTTCTGGACGGAGGATCCTACGAGCAGTACTTC.

In its sample, this clone was seen a few times. The chain recombines TRBV2 with TRBJ2-1; 10 nucleotides match TRBD2. After removal of 2 bases from V and 9 bases from J, the junction contained 4 bases not matched to a gene. Germline loops: CDR1 SNHLY, CDR2 FYNNEI. The CDR3 is made up of 14 amino acids. The CDR3 here is CASSELAGASEQFF. CDR3 nucleotides: TGTGCCAGCAGTGAACTAGCGGGAGCCAGTGAGCAGTTCTTC.

In its sample, this clone was seen a few times. V is TRBV7-3 and J is TRBJ1-1; D is unresolved. CDR1 is SGHTA, CDR2 FQGTGA, per germline. The germline V and J ends were trimmed by 1 base and 1 base, with 7 bases remaining between them. There are 14 residues in the CDR3. CDR3 residues: CASSLNPGNTEAFF. CDR3 nucleotide sequence: TGTGCCAGCAGCTTAAATCCGGGGAACACTGAAGCTTTCTTT.